Following are 7 T cell receptor beta chains from one sample sequenced in a study of T cells in women clearing cervical HPV infection. Profiling relied on immunoSEQ multiplex PCR, and the TCRdb table lists in-frame clones only, not all of them. Its table records tens of thousands of clones. Specimen: blood buffy coat. These receptors came from a woman between 18 and 70 years old with a cervical HPV16 infection that either progressed to CIN3+ or cleared (not recorded which).

The CDR3 reads CASSTPGQGLSPLHF. CDR3 DNA (partial): TGTGCCAGCAGCACCCCGGGACAGGGACTTTCACCC. This chain connects TRBV7-2 to TRBJ1-6, with TRBD1 matching 9 bases. Read sequence stops 3 residues before the CDR3 end, and the germline J gene provides the missing end. Trimming removed 5 bases from V and 9 bases from J; junction bases left unmatched: 8. Germline V gene sequence: CDR1 SGHTA, CDR2 FQGNSA. The CDR3 runs to 15 residues.

About this clone itself: A read error may account for a junction end that differs from germline. The CDR3 end is not reached by the read, which stops 3 residues before it; the germline J gene fills it in. The rearrangement uses TRBV19 and TRBJ1-5, with D uncertain. Germline CDR1 reads LNHDA; CDR2 reads SQIVND (reference sequence). This CDR3 has 13 residues. CDR3 in amino acids: CASSLESSQPQHF. The CDR3 DNA, read in part, is TGTGCCAGTAGTTTAGAGTCCTCTCAGCCC. Variable domain in full (rest from reference TRBV19 and TRBJ1-5): DGGITQSPKYLFRKEGQNVTLSCEQNLNHDAMYWYRQDPGQGLRLIYYSQIVNDFQKGDIAEGYSVSREKKESFPLTVTSAQKNPTAFYLCASSLESSQPQHFGDGTRLSIL.

Remarks on this clone: Sequencing ends 3 residues short of the CDR3 end; the germline J gene provides the rest. V gene TRBV6-2 or TRBV6-3 combines with J gene TRBJ1-2; D unresolved. Germline V gives CDR1 MNHEY, CDR2 SVGEGT. This CDR3 contains 16 residues. The CDR3 bases that were read are TGTGCCAGCAGTTATAGGAAGGTAGCGGACTACAATGAC. This encodes CASSYRKVADYND. The CDR3 in full is CASSYRKVADYNDYTF.

For this clone: The CDR3 goes on 3 residues after the read ends, and that part is filled in from the germline J gene. The rearrangement joins TRBV5-1 to TRBJ2-4; TRBD1 matches 7 bases. The CDR3 runs 15 residues. J lost 3 bases, V lost 1 base, and 4 bases had no gene match. The germline V gene encodes CDR1 SGHRS and CDR2 YFSETQ. The CDR3 DNA, read in part, is TGCGCCAGCAGCTTGCCGACAGGGAACAAAAACATT. Translating it yields CASSLPTGNKNI. The CDR3, in full, reads CASSLPTGNKNIQYF. The full variable domain, in which reference TRBV5-1 and TRBJ2-4 provide the parts outside the CDR3, is KAGVTQTPRYLIKTRGQQVTLSCSPISGHRSVSWYQQTPGQGLQFLFEYFSETQRNKGNFPGRFSGRQFSNSRSEMNVSTLELGDSALYLCASSLPTGNKNIQYFGAGTRLSVL.

As to this clone: Read sequence stops 3 residues before the CDR3 end, and the germline J gene provides the missing end. The gene calls are TRBV2 and TRBJ2-7; a weak D match, TRBD2 (7 bases). The V end was cut by 3 bases, the J end by 2 bases, with 20 bases between. The CDR3 is 17 amino acids. The germline V gene has CDR1 SNHLY and CDR2 FYNNEI. CDR3 sequence: CASSEVRGGSGTYEQYF. CDR3 bases read: TGTGCCAGCAGTGAGGTTAGGGGGGGCAGCGGTACCTACGAG.

As concerns this clone: The CDR3 end is not reached by the read, which stops 3 residues before it; the germline J gene fills it in. V gene TRBV28 combines with J gene TRBJ1-5, with 11 positions matching TRBD1. Germline lookup yields CDR1 MDHEN and CDR2 SYDVKM. The CDR3 spans 16 residues. Trimming took 5 bases from V and 9 from J; bases not matched to a gene: 12. The DNA read from the CDR3 is TGTGCCAGCAGTCCCTCTCGGACAGGGGGCGGCCGGCCC. Its protein is CASSPSRTGGGRP. The CDR3, in full, reads CASSPSRTGGGRPQHF.

As regards this clone: The read falls 3 residues short of the CDR3 end, and the missing part is taken from the germline J gene. The chain employs TRBV28 and TRBJ2-1, with TRBD1 as a possible D gene (5 bases). Between the trimmed V and J ends, which lost 5 bases and 4 bases, there was a span of 9 bases. The CDR3 loop spans 13 amino acids. The germline gives CDR1 MDHEN, CDR2 SYDVKM. The CDR3 reads CASSPDSYNEQFF. Incomplete CDR3 DNA: TGTGCCAGCAGTCCTGACAGTTACAATGAG.